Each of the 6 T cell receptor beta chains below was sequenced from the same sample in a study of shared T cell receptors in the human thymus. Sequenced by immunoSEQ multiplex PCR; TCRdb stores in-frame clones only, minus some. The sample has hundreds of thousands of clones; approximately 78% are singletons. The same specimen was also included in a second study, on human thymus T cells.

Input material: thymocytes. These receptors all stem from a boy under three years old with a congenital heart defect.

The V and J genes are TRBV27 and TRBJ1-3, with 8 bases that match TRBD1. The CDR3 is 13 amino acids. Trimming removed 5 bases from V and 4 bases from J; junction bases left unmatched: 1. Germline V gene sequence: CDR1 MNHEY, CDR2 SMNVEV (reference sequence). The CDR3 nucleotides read TGTGCCAGCAGTAGGGACAGGGGAAACACCATATATTTT. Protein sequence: CASSRDRGNTIYF.

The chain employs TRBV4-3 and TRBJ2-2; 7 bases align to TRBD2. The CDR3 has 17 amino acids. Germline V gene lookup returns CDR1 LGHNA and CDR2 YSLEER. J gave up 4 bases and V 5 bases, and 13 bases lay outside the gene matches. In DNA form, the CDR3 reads TGCGCCAGCAGCACCTCGCGGGGCCCTAGCGGCACCGGGGAGCTGTTTTTT. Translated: CASSTSRGPSGTGELFF.

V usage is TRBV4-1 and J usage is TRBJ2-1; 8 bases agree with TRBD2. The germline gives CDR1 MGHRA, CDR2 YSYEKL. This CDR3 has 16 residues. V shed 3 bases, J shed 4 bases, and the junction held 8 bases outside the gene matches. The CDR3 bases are TGCGCCAGCAGCCACTTACTAACGGGAGGGTACAATGAGCAGTTCTTC. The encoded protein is CASSHLLTGGYNEQFF.

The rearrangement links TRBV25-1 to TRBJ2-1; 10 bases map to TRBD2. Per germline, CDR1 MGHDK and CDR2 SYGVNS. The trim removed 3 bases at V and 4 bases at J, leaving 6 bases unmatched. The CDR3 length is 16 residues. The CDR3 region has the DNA TGTGCCAGCAGTGAGACGACTAGCGGGCCTTACAATGAGCAGTTCTTC. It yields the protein CASSETTSGPYNEQFF.

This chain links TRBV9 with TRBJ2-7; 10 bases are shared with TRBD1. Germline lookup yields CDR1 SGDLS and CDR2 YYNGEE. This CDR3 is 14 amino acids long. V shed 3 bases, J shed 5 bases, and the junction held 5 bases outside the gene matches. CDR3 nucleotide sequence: TGTGCCAGCAGCGCCGACAGGGGGCAGCACGAGCAGTACTTC. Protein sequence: CASSADRGQHEQYF. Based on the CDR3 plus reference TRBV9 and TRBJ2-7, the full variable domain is DSGVTQTPKHLITATGQRVTLRCSPRSGDLSVYWYQQSLDQGLQFLIQYYNGEERAKGNILERFSAQQFPDLHSELNLSSLELGDSALYFCASSADRGQHEQYFGPGTRLTVT.

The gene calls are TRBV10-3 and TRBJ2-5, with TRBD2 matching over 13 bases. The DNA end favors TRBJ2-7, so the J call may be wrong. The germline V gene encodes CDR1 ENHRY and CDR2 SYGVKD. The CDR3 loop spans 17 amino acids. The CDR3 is CAISEGVPGLAGYEQYF. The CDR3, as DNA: TGTGCCATCAGTGAGGGGGTACCGGGACTAGCGGGATACGAGCAGTACTTC.